A single sample gave rise to the 7 T cell receptor beta chains below, sequenced in a study of cytomegalovirus exposure and HLA in healthy donors. Primers included in the PCR were 60 Vbeta and 13 Jbeta primers. Clones were sequenced by immunoSEQ multiplex PCR, and TCRdb holds only the in-frame ones, with some missing. The table shows about 160,000 clones, with more than 65% occurring only once. The sequenced material came from PBMCs. These TCRs come from a woman aged 45 to 65 in good health and CMV-seronegative.

The chain uses TRBV5-8 and TRBJ1-5; D gene ambiguous. Germline V gives CDR1 SGHTS, CDR2 YDEGEE. Trimming pared 0 bases from V and 1 base from J, leaving 8 bases between. The CDR3 spans 15 residues. The CDR3 DNA reads TGTGCCAGCAGCTTGGGAGATTCCAGCAATCAGCCCCAGCATTTT. The encoded protein is CASSLGDSSNQPQHF.

The rearrangement links TRBV7-8 to TRBJ2-1; 10 positions agree with TRBD1. After removal of 5 bases from V and 2 bases from J, the junction contained 6 bases not matched to a gene. Germline loops: CDR1 SGHVS, CDR2 FQNEAQ. This CDR3 contains 16 residues. CDR3 residues: CASSPTGTGAYNEQFF. For the CDR3, the DNA is TGTGCCAGCAGCCCAACCGGGACAGGGGCCTACAATGAGCAGTTCTTC.

The table lists this clone with a count of one. The chain recombines TRBV9 with TRBJ2-7, with D uncertain. Germline CDR1 SGDLS, CDR2 YYNGEE. The CDR3 sequence is 13 residues long. Trimming cost V 0 bases and J 3 bases, with 7 bases left between them. CDR3 region: CASSVVTGYEQYF. CDR3 sequence (DNA): TGTGCCAGCAGCGTAGTGACGGGCTACGAGCAGTACTTC.

This clone was observed once. This chain connects TRBV5-1 to TRBJ1-4; TRBD1 agrees at 10 bases. Germline V gives CDR1 SGHRS, CDR2 YFSETQ. V was pared by 1 base and J by 5 bases, with 5 bases of the junction left unmatched. The CDR3 loop spans 16 amino acids. CDR3 region: CASSLSPGQGNEKLFF. CDR3 in DNA: TGCGCCAGCAGCTTGTCTCCGGGACAGGGGAATGAAAAACTGTTTTTT.

In nucleotides, the CDR3 is TGTGCCAGTAACCACAGGAGAAACTATGGCTACACCTTC. This sequence encodes CASNHRRNYGYTF. This sequence joins TRBV19 and TRBJ1-2, with TRBD1 as a possible D gene (5 bases). This CDR3 has 13 amino acids. Germline CDR1 LNHDA, CDR2 SQIVND (reference sequence). V lost 7 bases and J 2 bases, leaving 11 bases between the germline ends. The complete variable domain, with remaining parts taken from reference TRBV19 and TRBJ1-2, reads DGGITQSPKYLFRKEGQNVTLSCEQNLNHDAMYWYRQDPGQGLRLIYYSQIVNDFQKGDIAEGYSVSREKKESFPLTVTSAQKNPTAFYLCASNHRRNYGYTFGSGTRLTVV.

This clone was detected only a few times. The gene calls are TRBV6-1 and TRBJ2-7; D gene unclear. Germline V lookup: CDR1 MNHNS, CDR2 SASEGT. V was pared by 2 bases and J by 7 bases, with 18 bases between. The CDR3 is 15 residues long. Here the CDR3 reads CASSESYEAPREQYF. Here the CDR3 DNA reads TGTGCCAGCAGTGAATCTTATGAGGCCCCGCGAGAGCAGTACTTC.

The chain recombines TRBV7-9 with TRBJ1-3, with a weak D call TRBD1 (6 bases). V gave up 3 bases and J gave up 4 bases, with 13 bases separating them. CDR3 length: 15 amino acids. The germline CDR1 and CDR2 sequences are SEHNR and FQNEAQ (reference sequence). The CDR3: CASSLSRGDGNTIYF. The CDR3 DNA sequence: TGTGCCAGCAGCTTGTCCAGGGGCGACGGAAACACCATATATTTT.